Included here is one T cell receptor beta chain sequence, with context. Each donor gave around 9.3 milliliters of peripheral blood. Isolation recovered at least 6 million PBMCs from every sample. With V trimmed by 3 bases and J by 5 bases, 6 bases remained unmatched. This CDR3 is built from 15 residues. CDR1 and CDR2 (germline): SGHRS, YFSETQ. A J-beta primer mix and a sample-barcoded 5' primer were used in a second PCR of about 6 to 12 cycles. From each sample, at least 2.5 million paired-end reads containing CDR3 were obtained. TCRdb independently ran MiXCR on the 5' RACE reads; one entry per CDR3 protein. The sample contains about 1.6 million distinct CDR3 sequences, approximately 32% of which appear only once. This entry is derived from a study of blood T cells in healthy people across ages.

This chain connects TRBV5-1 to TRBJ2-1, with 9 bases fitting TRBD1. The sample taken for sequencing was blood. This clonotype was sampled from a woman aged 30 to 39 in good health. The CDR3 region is CASSSQGQGNNEQFF. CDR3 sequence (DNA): TGCGCCAGCAGCTCGCAAGGACAGGGGAACAATGAGCAGTTCTTC.